This T cell receptor (beta chain) stems from a study of T cell responses to AZD1222 COVID-19 vaccine. Study findings and constraints: AZD1222 recipients seropositive at baseline numbered only 6 or 7. Clonal diversity was possibly underestimated, and white British individuals and females predominated among donors.

In regard to this clone: Its target is not known.

The CDR3 sequence is 13 residues long. Germline V CDR1 and CDR2: SGHTA, FQGNSA. Trimming removed 8 bases from V and 4 bases from J, with 12 bases in between. TCRdb keeps only in-frame clones here, not all; method: immunoSEQ multiplex PCR. The data contain roughly 96,000 clones, around nine tenths of them singletons. This specimen consisted of peripheral blood, obtained 28 days after the second AZD1222 dose. This chain connects TRBV7-2 to TRBJ2-1; D is possibly TRBD2 (6 bases). The clonotype originates from an adult who received the AZD1222 COVID-19 vaccine. CDR3 amino acids: CASGPRGYNEQFF. The CDR3 DNA is TGTGCCAGCGGCCCTCGGGGGTACAATGAGCAGTTCTTC.